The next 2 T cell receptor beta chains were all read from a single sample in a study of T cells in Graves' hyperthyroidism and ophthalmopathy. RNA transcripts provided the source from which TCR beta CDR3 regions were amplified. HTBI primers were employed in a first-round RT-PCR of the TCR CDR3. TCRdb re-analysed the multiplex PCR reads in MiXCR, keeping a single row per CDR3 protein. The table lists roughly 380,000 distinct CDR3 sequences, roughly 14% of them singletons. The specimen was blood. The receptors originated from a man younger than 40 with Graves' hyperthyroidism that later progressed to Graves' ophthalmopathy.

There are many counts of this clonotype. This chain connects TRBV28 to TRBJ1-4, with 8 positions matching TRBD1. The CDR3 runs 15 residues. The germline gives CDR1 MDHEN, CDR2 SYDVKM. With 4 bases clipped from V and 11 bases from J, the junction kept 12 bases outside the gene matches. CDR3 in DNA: TGTGCCAGCAGTTGGAGGACAGGGTTGATGGATAAACTGTTTTTT. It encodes CASSWRTGLMDKLFF.

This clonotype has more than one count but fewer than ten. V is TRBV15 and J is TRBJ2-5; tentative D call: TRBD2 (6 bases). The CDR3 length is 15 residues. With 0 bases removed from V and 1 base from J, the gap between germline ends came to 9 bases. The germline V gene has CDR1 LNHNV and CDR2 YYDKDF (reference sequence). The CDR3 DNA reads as TGTGCCACCAGCAGAGATCGGGGGACCCAAGAGACCCAGTACTTC. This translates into CATSRDRGTQETQYF.